What follows describes a single TCR beta chain. Its specificity is not known. The entry originates in a study of T cells after yellow fever vaccination. Study conclusions and caveats: Though it reached lower strength, the secondary response hit its peak faster, day 5 versus 15. Post-booster repertoires again held most primary-vaccination clones (approximately 96% CD4, approximately 90% CD8).

Template-switching 5'RACE yielded the TCR cDNA; a universal primer site and UMIs were added in the process. TCRdb analysed the 5' RACE reads with MiXCR anew, one entry per CDR3 protein. There are a few hundred thousand distinct CDR3 sequences in the sample; 4% occur only once, and about 24% lies in the top ten. Germline V gives CDR1 LGHNA, CDR2 YNFKEQ. This CDR3 has 15 amino acids. V lost 0 bases and J lost 1, with 8 bases in between. The source was PBMCs, collected 5 days after the yellow fever booster vaccination. The rearrangement uses TRBV4-2 and TRBJ2-3; D call uncertain. The source is a young man who received the YFV17D yellow fever vaccine. CDR3 region: CASSQDSQGTDTQYF. The DNA for the CDR3 is TGTGCCAGCAGCCAAGATTCTCAGGGCACAGATACGCAGTATTTT.